The 26 T cell receptor beta chains in this list originate from one sample, sequenced in a study of sequential checkpoint blockade in melanoma. Treatment meaning: randomized to nivolumab then ipilimumab (arm A) or the reverse (arm B). This table comes from immunoSEQ multiplex PCR, and its TCRdb copy is limited to in-frame clones, with some not included. The data hold some 18,000 clones, with 80% observed a single time. This specimen was CD8+ T cells sorted from blood (inferred from file names), taken from a patient given nivolumab and ipilimumab in sequence. The receptors shown here come from a human donor with melanoma.

The rearrangement links TRBV16 to TRBJ1-2; tentative D call: TRBD1 (6 bases). Per the germline V gene, CDR1 is KGHSY and CDR2 is FQNENV. The CDR3 is 15 residues long. V dropped 4 bases and J dropped 2 bases, with 14 bases sitting between them. The CDR3 protein is CASSPVDSTNYGYTF. CDR3 nucleotides: TGTGCCAGCAGCCCCGTGGACAGCACAAACTATGGCTACACCTTC.

This clone was picked up one time. The chain joins TRBV18 to TRBJ2-5; D unresolved. Germline V gene sequence: CDR1 KGHSH, CDR2 LQKENI. Between the trimmed V and J ends, which lost 3 bases and 2 bases, there was a span of 10 bases. The CDR3 spans 14 residues. CDR3 coding DNA: TGTGCCAGCTCACCGGCAGTCGGGCAAGAGACCCAGTACTTC. Protein sequence: CASSPAVGQETQYF.

The chain links TRBV5-6 to TRBJ1-6; D possibly corresponds to TRBD1 (6 bases). V dropped 4 bases and J dropped 4 bases, with 18 bases sitting between them. This CDR3 has 17 residues. The germline gives CDR1 SGHDT, CDR2 YYEEEE. The CDR3 nucleotides are TGTGCCAGCAGCCAGTACAGGGATGGGTCTTATAATTCACCCCTCCACTTT. Amino acids: CASSQYRDGSYNSPLHF.

The chain links TRBV28 to TRBJ2-7; 9 bases match TRBD2. Germline loops: CDR1 MDHEN, CDR2 SYDVKM. The ends lost 5 bases at V and 5 bases at J; junction bases unmatched: 16. The CDR3 loop spans 17 amino acids. In DNA form, the CDR3 reads TGTGCCAGCAGTCCCATAAGCGGGGGGCAGGGTACCCACGAGCAGTACTTC. Protein: CASSPISGGQGTHEQYF.

The chain combines TRBV30 with TRBJ2-7, with 12 bases aligning to TRBD2. J lost 4 bases, V lost 0 bases, and 4 bases had no gene match. Germline V gene lookup returns CDR1 GTSNPN and CDR2 SVGIG (reference sequence). CDR3 length: 15 amino acids. In DNA form, the CDR3 reads TGTGCCTGGAGTGTAGGACTAGCGGGGCCGTACGAGCAGTACTTC. Translation: CAWSVGLAGPYEQYF.

In this sample, this clone turned up a few times. The chain employs TRBV4-1 and TRBJ1-3, with 10 bases identical to TRBD1. Germline CDR1 reads MGHRA; CDR2 reads YSYEKL. The V segment lost 3 bases and the J segment 6 bases; nucleotides outside the gene matches: 8. This CDR3 region has 16 residues. CDR3 in amino acids: CASSQKTGGSVNTIYF. DNA of the CDR3: TGCGCCAGCAGCCAGAAGACAGGGGGCTCGGTAAACACCATATATTTT.

The chain is built from TRBV6-6 and TRBJ1-2, with 8 bases fitting TRBD1. The CDR3 is 14 residues long. Germline values: CDR1 MNHNY, CDR2 SVGAGI (reference sequence). Germline trimming cut 6 bases from V and 8 bases from J; bases unmatched to any gene: 11. The CDR3 here is CASSPTGASIGYTF. The CDR3 DNA is TGTGCCAGCAGCCCGACAGGGGCCTCTATCGGCTACACCTTC.

This chain connects TRBV28 to TRBJ2-7, with TRBD1 identical over 8 bases. V lost 4 bases, J lost 5 bases, and 10 bases stayed unmatched. The CDR3 is made up of 15 amino acids. Germline loops: CDR1 MDHEN, CDR2 SYDVKM. This CDR3 is CASSSGQGPSDEQYF. DNA of the CDR3: TGTGCCAGCAGTTCAGGACAGGGTCCATCGGACGAGCAGTACTTC. Filled out from reference TRBV28 and TRBJ2-7, the complete variable domain reads DVKVTQSSRYLVKRTGEKVFLECVQDMDHENMFWYRQDPGLGLRLIYFSYDVKMKEKGDIPEGYSVSREKKERFSLILESASTNQTSMYLCASSSGQGPSDEQYFGPGTRLTVT.

This CDR3 reads CASSPLVSGTEAFF. CDR3 coding DNA: TGTGCCAGCAGCCCCCTTGTATCAGGGACTGAAGCTTTCTTT. The V call is TRBV9, the J call TRBJ1-1; D possibly corresponds to TRBD1 (5 bases). This CDR3 is built from 14 residues. Germline V gives CDR1 SGDLS, CDR2 YYNGEE. Trimming took off 4 bases at V and 5 bases at J, with 15 bases between the two ends.

The chain combines TRBV4-3 with TRBJ2-7; TRBD1 agrees at 8 bases. J gave up 5 bases and V 0 bases, and 9 bases lay outside the gene matches. The CDR3 has 16 amino acids. The germline V gene has CDR1 LGHNA and CDR2 YSLEER. This CDR3 reads CASSQDVGQGVNEQYF. CDR3 nucleotide sequence: TGCGCCAGCAGCCAAGACGTAGGACAGGGAGTCAACGAGCAGTACTTC.

The rearrangement uses TRBV4-3 and TRBJ2-7, with 13 bases matching TRBD2. From germline, CDR1 is LGHNA and CDR2 YSLEER. The CDR3 has 17 residues. Losses at the gene ends were 2 bases for V and 3 bases for J; bases not matched to a gene: 7. This CDR3 is CASSQSWTSGRDYEQYF. Here the CDR3 DNA reads TGCGCCAGCAGCCAATCGTGGACTAGCGGGAGAGACTACGAGCAGTACTTC.

This chain joins TRBV7-2 and TRBJ1-1; TRBD1 might be the D (6 bases). This CDR3 region has 13 residues. Germline V gene lookup returns CDR1 SGHTA and CDR2 FQGNSA. Trimming removed 3 bases at V and 5 bases at J, with 10 bases between. The CDR3 region has the DNA TGTGCCAGCAGCTTCGGGGGGCGGACTGAAGCTTTCTTT. Encoded protein: CASSFGGRTEAFF.

This clone turned up a few times. The chain couples TRBV4-2 to TRBJ1-2, with a possible D match to TRBD1 (6 bases). Trimming took off 0 bases at V and 1 base at J, with 9 bases between the two ends. Per germline, CDR1 LGHNA and CDR2 YNFKEQ. The CDR3 runs 15 residues. In nucleotides, the CDR3 is TGTGCCAGCAGCCAAGAGACAGGAGGTAACTATGGCTACACCTTC. It specifies CASSQETGGNYGYTF.

J is TRBJ2-7 and V is TRBV11-2; 7 bases map to TRBD1. CDR1 and CDR2 (germline): SGHAT, FQNNGV. With V trimmed by 0 bases and J by 2 bases, 1 base remained unmatched. CDR3 length: 14 amino acids. Here the CDR3 DNA reads TGTGCCAGCAGCTTAGATAGGGGGCCCTACGAGCAGTACTTC. Protein: CASSLDRGPYEQYF.

CDR3 amino acids: CASSISPLAAYEQYF. In nucleotides, the CDR3 is TGTGCCAGTAGTATTTCCCCCCTGGCCGCATACGAGCAGTACTTC. The J gene is TRBJ2-7, the V gene TRBV19, with no clear D. Trimming stripped 3 bases from V and 4 bases from J, with 16 bases between. Germline CDR1 and CDR2: LNHDA and SQIVND (reference sequence). The length of the CDR3 is 15 residues. The full variable domain, completed using reference TRBV19 and TRBJ2-7, is DGGITQSPKYLFRKEGQNVTLSCEQNLNHDAMYWYRQDPGQGLRLIYYSQIVNDFQKGDIAEGYSVSREKKESFPLTVTSAQKNPTAFYLCASSISPLAAYEQYFGPGTRLTVT.

The genes are TRBV7-9 and TRBJ2-7; TRBD2 matches 7 bases. V was pared by 5 bases and J by 5 bases, with 15 bases of the junction left unmatched. The CDR3 loop spans 16 amino acids. Germline V CDR1 and CDR2: SEHNR, FQNEAQ (reference sequence). The DNA for the CDR3 is TGTGCCAGCAGCCAAGCAGAGGGAGGGCCTTATGACGAGCAGTACTTC. This translates into CASSQAEGGPYDEQYF.

V usage is TRBV11-2 and J usage is TRBJ2-7; 7 bases align to TRBD2. Losses at the gene ends were 3 bases for V and 2 bases for J; bases not matched to a gene: 1. The CDR3 extends over 13 amino acids. CDR1 is SGHAT, CDR2 FQNNGV, per germline. The CDR3 DNA reads TGTGCCAGCAGCTTTGCGGGAGCCTACGAGCAGTACTTC. As protein: CASSFAGAYEQYF.

V is TRBV28 and J is TRBJ2-7, with 10 bases lining up with TRBD1. The trim removed 0 bases at V and 1 base at J, leaving 0 bases unmatched. CDR3 length: 15 amino acids. Per germline, CDR1 MDHEN and CDR2 SYDVKM. CDR3 DNA: TGTGCCAGCAGTTTATGGGGACAGGGGTCCTACGAGCAGTACTTC. As protein: CASSLWGQGSYEQYF.

This chain links TRBV4-3 with TRBJ2-2; D is ambiguous. From germline, CDR1 is LGHNA and CDR2 YSLEER. The CDR3 loop spans 15 amino acids. The V end was cut by 0 bases, the J end by 1 base, with 6 bases between. The CDR3 DNA sequence: TGCGCCAGCAGCCAAGAGGCAGGGAACACCGGGGAGCTGTTTTTT. Translation: CASSQEAGNTGELFF.

This chain joins TRBV4-2 and TRBJ1-1; D unresolved. V lost 4 bases, J lost 5 bases, and 8 bases lay in between. The CDR3 spans 12 residues. The V gene's germline CDR1 is LGHNA and CDR2 YNFKEQ. The DNA of the CDR3 is TGTGCCAGCAGCCCCGGTTTTACTGAAGCTTTCTTT. This gives the protein CASSPGFTEAFF.

J is TRBJ1-1 and V is TRBV27, with TRBD1 matching 9 bases. The CDR3 is made up of 15 amino acids. Per the germline V gene, CDR1 is MNHEY and CDR2 is SMNVEV (reference sequence). Losses at the gene ends were 9 bases for V and 6 bases for J; bases not matched to a gene: 14. As DNA, the CDR3 is TGTGCCAGTCCTCTACCCGGGACAGGGTATCCTGAAGCTTTCTTT. This translates into CASPLPGTGYPEAFF.

This clone showed up just once. The J gene is TRBJ1-3, the V gene TRBV7-6; D is possibly TRBD1 (6 bases). Trimming removed 0 bases from V and 2 bases from J, with 8 bases in between. The CDR3 is 15 amino acids. Germline CDR1 is SGHVS and CDR2 is FNYEAQ. CDR3 amino acids: CASSLAGQTGNTIYF. The CDR3 DNA sequence: TGTGCCAGCAGCTTAGCCGGACAGACTGGAAACACCATATATTTT.

This clone was detected once. The CDR3 here is CASSFSPRESRLNTEAFF. CDR3 nucleotides: TGCGCCAGCAGCTTTTCCCCTCGAGAAAGCAGGTTAAACACTGAAGCTTTCTTT. The rearrangement links TRBV5-1 to TRBJ1-1; D call uncertain. This CDR3 has 18 amino acids. V was pared by 2 bases and J by 2 bases, with 22 bases between. Germline V gene lookup returns CDR1 SGHRS and CDR2 YFSETQ.

V is TRBV5-4 and J is TRBJ1-1, with D unclear. The germline V and J ends were trimmed by 5 bases and 7 bases, with 12 bases remaining between them. Germline V CDR1 and CDR2: SGHNT, YYREEE (reference sequence). CDR3 length equals 12 residues. The CDR3 DNA reads TGTGCCAGCAGTTATCCCGGGAATGAAGCTTTCTTT. As protein: CASSYPGNEAFF.

The CDR3 bases are TGTGCCAGCAGCTTAGGGGGAGGGGGAACATTTACCTACGAGCAGTACTTC. Protein: CASSLGGGGTFTYEQYF. The chain uses TRBV7-9 and TRBJ2-7, with a weak D call TRBD2 (7 bases). The germline V and J ends were trimmed by 1 base and 2 bases, with 18 bases remaining between them. Germline-derived CDR1 and CDR2 are SEHNR and FQNEAQ (reference sequence). The CDR3 covers 17 residues.

This chain links TRBV28 with TRBJ2-7; D not resolved. The CDR3 has 15 residues. Germline V gives CDR1 MDHEN, CDR2 SYDVKM. V was clipped by 8 bases and J by 7 bases, with 24 bases between them. The CDR3, as DNA: TGTGCCAGCCGTGCGTCCGACTCGTCTTACTGGGAGCAGTACTTC. Translated: CASRASDSSYWEQYF. Complete variable domain (other parts from reference TRBV28 and TRBJ2-7): DVKVTQSSRYLVKRTGEKVFLECVQDMDHENMFWYRQDPGLGLRLIYFSYDVKMKEKGDIPEGYSVSREKKERFSLILESASTNQTSMYLCASRASDSSYWEQYFGPGTRLTVT.